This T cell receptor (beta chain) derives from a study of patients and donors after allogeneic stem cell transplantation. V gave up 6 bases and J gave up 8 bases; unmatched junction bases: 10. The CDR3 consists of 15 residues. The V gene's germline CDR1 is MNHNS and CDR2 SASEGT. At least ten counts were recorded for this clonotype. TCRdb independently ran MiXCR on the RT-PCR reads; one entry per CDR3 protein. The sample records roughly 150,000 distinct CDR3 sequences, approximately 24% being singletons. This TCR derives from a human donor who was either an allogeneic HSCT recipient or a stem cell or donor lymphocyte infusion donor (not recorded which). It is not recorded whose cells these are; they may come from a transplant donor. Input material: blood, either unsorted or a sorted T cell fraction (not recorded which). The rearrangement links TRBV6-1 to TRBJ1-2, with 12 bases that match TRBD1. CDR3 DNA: TGTGCCAGCAGCGCGGGACAGGGGGCGGTACTCGGCTACACCTTC. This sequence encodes CASSAGQGAVLGYTF.